Included here is one T cell receptor beta chain sequence, with context. The antigen is not known. These donors counted as nominally healthy when sampled, but unrecorded immune exposures were likely. The source of the sample is a study of cytomegalovirus exposure and HLA in healthy donors. Findings of the study overall: The authors listed approximately 160 TCR beta chains as cytomegalovirus-associated.

With 60 Vbeta and 13 Jbeta primers, the PCR was carried out. Sequencing used immunoSEQ multiplex PCR; TCRdb keeps in-frame clones, though not all of them. The data contain approximately 170,000 clones, roughly three quarters of them singletons. Trimming stripped 2 bases from V and 4 bases from J, with 14 bases between. The CDR3 sequence is 14 residues long. Germline V lookup: CDR1 GTSNPN, CDR2 SVGIG (reference sequence). The material sequenced was PBMCs. The sequence was obtained from a male donor in good health and CMV-seropositive. The chain is built from TRBV30 and TRBJ1-2; maybe TRBD1 (5 bases). The CDR3, as DNA: TGTGCCTGGAGTCCTGGGGCCAGCTCCTATGGCTACACCTTC. It yields the protein CAWSPGASSYGYTF.